This TCR beta chain was captured by sequencing in a study of regulatory T cells in long-lasting Graves disease. Notes on this clonotype: Its antigen is not identified.

Researchers made TCR beta libraries by using iRepertoire HTBI primers and running Arm-PCR on CDR3 regions. Original processing notes: Sample data revealed under 75 TRBV and over 12 TRBJ segments. TCRdb re-called the multiplex PCR reads with MiXCR, one entry per CDR3 protein. The V and J calls and clone size are TCRdb's, not the authors'. The sample shows over 200,000 distinct CDR3 sequences, around 16% of them seen only once. Study-wide results and caveats: Repertoires from persistent disease leaned toward TRBV28, TRBJ1-2 and TRBJ2-5.

This CDR3 is built from 13 residues. Germline V gene lookup returns CDR1 MNHEY and CDR2 SVGEGT. Trimming removed 5 bases from V and 8 bases from J, with 15 bases in between. Time point defined: newly diagnosed GD, antithyroid drugs for less than 3 months. From PBMCs, RNA was extracted and then used to make the TCR library. As a group, patients came from one endocrinology department in Xi'an, China. Sequenced here: peripheral blood mononuclear cells (PBMCs), sampled at new diagnosis, from a patient treated with antithyroid drugs. The source of this sequence is a female donor with Graves disease. The chain uses TRBV6-2 or TRBV6-3 and TRBJ1-2; D possibly corresponds to TRBD1 (5 bases). The CDR3 DNA follows: TGTGCCAGCAGTCCGACAGACTTAAGAGGCTACACCTTC. Its translation is CASSPTDLRGYTF.